A selection of T cell receptor beta chains follows, all from one sample in a study of T cell responses to AZD1222 COVID-19 vaccine. Method: immunoSEQ multiplex PCR; TCRdb's copy keeps in-frame clones and lacks some. The table lists around 100,000 clones, less than 95% of them singletons. The source material was peripheral blood, sampled on day 0 of AZD1222 vaccination. The receptor set was obtained from an adult in good health. Each CDR3 is given with its conserved first and last residue. D genes are given only for firm matches. Clone size appears in some rows only: once, few, many, or a class for an expanded clone.

CDR3nt | CDR3aa | j_gene | d_gene | v_gene | abundance
TGTGCCAGCAGCTCTGGACGAGGGCCGGGCTCCTACGAGCAGTACTTC | CASSSGRGPGSYEQYF | TRBJ2-7 | NA | TRBV5-4 | NA
TGTGCCAGCAGCTTAGAGGAGGGGATCACTGAAGCTTTCTTT | CASSLEEGITEAFF | TRBJ1-1 | NA | TRBV7-3 | NA
TGTGCCAGCAGCGTGCATACCCGGGAAAAGGATGGCTACACCTTC | CASSVHTREKDGYTF | TRBJ1-2 | NA | TRBV9 | once
TGTGCCAGCAGAGATGGCCTCGGGGAGAAGAACACTGAAGCTTTCTTT | CASRDGLGEKNTEAFF | TRBJ1-1 | NA | TRBV5-6 | NA
TGTGCCAGCAGTCCCCAGACTAGCGGATACAATGAGCAGTTCTTC | CASSPQTSGYNEQFF | TRBJ2-1 | TRBD2 | TRBV28 | NA
TGTGCCAGCAGCCAAGATCTTTTAGGGGGCCCCACAGATACGCAGTATTTT | CASSQDLLGGPTDTQYF | TRBJ2-3 | TRBD1 | TRBV4-2 | NA
TGCGCCAGCAGCTTGGTTTTCAGGGGGACGAACACTGAAGCTTTCTTT | CASSLVFRGTNTEAFF | TRBJ1-1 | TRBD1 | TRBV5-1 | NA
TGTGCCAGCAGCCTCCAGGGGATCCCTGAAGCTTTCTTT | CASSLQGIPEAFF | TRBJ1-1 | NA | TRBV3-1/TRBV3-2 | NA
TGTGCCACCCGGGGGATGGCGGCGGCCTTAACCTTC | CATRGMAAALTF | TRBJ1-2 | NA | TRBV2 | NA
TGTGCCAGCAGCTTAGAGAGGAGCACAGATACGCAGTATTTT | CASSLERSTDTQYF | TRBJ2-3 | NA | TRBV11-2 | NA
TGTGCCAGCACCGACGGAAACAGCCCAAATGAAAAACTGTTTTTT | CASTDGNSPNEKLFF | TRBJ1-4 | NA | TRBV2 | NA
TGTGCCAGCAGCTCCCCGTTGGGTGGCCAAGAGACCCAGTACTTC | CASSSPLGGQETQYF | TRBJ2-5 | NA | TRBV11-2 | NA
TGTGCCAGCAGCGTAGCTGGGGCGGACACCGGGGAGCTGTTTTTT | CASSVAGADTGELFF | TRBJ2-2 | NA | TRBV9 | NA
TGCGCCAGCAGCCGGGACAGCTCGAACACTGAAGCTTTCTTT | CASSRDSSNTEAFF | TRBJ1-1 | TRBD1 | TRBV10-1 | NA
TGCGCCAGCAGCCGGGGGGACGGGGATTCACCCCTCCACTTT | CASSRGDGDSPLHF | TRBJ1-6 | NA | TRBV5-1 | NA
TGTGCCATCAGTGAAGTGGTGGGAGGAAACACCATATATTTT | CAISEVVGGNTIYF | TRBJ1-3 | NA | TRBV10-3 | NA
TGTGCCAGTCAATTATCCACAGATACGCAGTATTTT | CASQLSTDTQYF | TRBJ2-3 | NA | TRBV12-3/TRBV12-4 | once
TGCGCCAGCAGCTTGGCCTTGGGCGACTATGGCTACACCTTC | CASSLALGDYGYTF | TRBJ1-2 | NA | TRBV5-1 | once
TGTGCCAGCAGTACCCCAGGGACGAGTTTTGGCTACACCTTC | CASSTPGTSFGYTF | TRBJ1-2 | NA | TRBV28 | NA
TGCGCCAGCAGCCCTGGGTTCGGAATTAATGAAAAACTGTTTTTT | CASSPGFGINEKLFF | TRBJ1-4 | NA | TRBV5-1 | NA
TGCGCCAGCAGTTCGGGACTAGACTGGCCAGATACGCAGTATTTT | CASSSGLDWPDTQYF | TRBJ2-3 | TRBD2 | TRBV5-1 | NA
TGCAGCGTATCCCCAACAGACCGAGACTACACCTTC | CSVSPTDRDYTF | TRBJ1-2 | NA | TRBV29-1 | NA
TGTGCCAGCAGCTTAAGCAGGGGGCTCGATAGCAATCAGCCCCAGCATTTT | CASSLSRGLDSNQPQHF | TRBJ1-5 | TRBD1 | TRBV7-9 | NA
TGCGCCAGCAGCCAAAGTACTGGGACAGGGACGCAGCCCCAGCATTTT | CASSQSTGTGTQPQHF | TRBJ1-5 | TRBD1 | TRBV4-3 | NA
TGTGCCAGCAGTTTGAACACAGATACGCAGTATTTT | CASSLNTDTQYF | TRBJ2-3 | NA | TRBV28 | NA
TGTGCCAGCAGGTCGCCTAAGGGGGCATCTGGAAACACCATATATTTT | CASRSPKGASGNTIYF | TRBJ1-3 | TRBD1 | TRBV2 | once
TGTGCCAGCAGGATAAGCGCGGGGGGGAGGAATGAGCAGTTCTTC | CASRISAGGRNEQFF | TRBJ2-1 | TRBD2 | TRBV6-5 | NA
TGTGCCAGCAGGGGTAGGGGAATCTCTGGAAACACCATATATTTT | CASRGRGISGNTIYF | TRBJ1-3 | NA | TRBV7-6 | NA
TGTGCCATCAGGTCAGGGGGTTTAAGTTCACCCCTCCACTTT | CAIRSGGLSSPLHF | TRBJ1-6 | TRBD1 | TRBV10-3 | NA
TGTGCCAGCAGTCAACTAAACACTGAAGCTTTCTTT | CASSQLNTEAFF | TRBJ1-1 | NA | TRBV14 | NA
TGCGCCAGCGCCACCCCGGGGTACAATCAGCCCCAGCATTTT | CASATPGYNQPQHF | TRBJ1-5 | NA | TRBV10-2 | NA
TGTGCCAGCAGTTCCCCGACAGGTCCCGAAGCTTTCTTT | CASSSPTGPEAFF | TRBJ1-1 | NA | TRBV28 | NA
TGTGCCAGCAGTTCAACCCAGACGAGTAGCACAGATACGCAGTATTTT | CASSSTQTSSTDTQYF | TRBJ2-3 | NA | TRBV27 | NA
TGTGCCAGTAGAGATCGGGCCAGGGCGGGCTATGGCTACACCTTC | CASRDRARAGYGYTF | TRBJ1-2 | NA | TRBV19 | NA
TGTGCCTCCCCGGGCTTCTCTGGGGCCAACGTCCTGACTTTC | CASPGFSGANVLTF | TRBJ2-6 | NA | TRBV30 | NA
TGTGCCAGCAGCCCCCGGGGGCGGAGCGTCCTAGCCAAAAACATTCAGTACTTC | CASSPRGRSVLAKNIQYF | TRBJ2-4 | NA | TRBV3-1/TRBV3-2 | NA
TGTGCCAGCAGCCGAAGCGGGGGGGCCCGAACCGGGGAGCTGTTTTTT | CASSRSGGARTGELFF | TRBJ2-2 | TRBD2 | TRBV6-2/TRBV6-3 | NA
TGTGCCAGCAGTAGTCCCAGCGGGGGTGGAATAGCCCAGCATTTT | CASSSPSGGGIAQHF | TRBJ1-5 | NA | TRBV28 | NA
TGTGCCAGCAGCCCAGGGATGGGGTATCAGCCCCAGCATTTT | CASSPGMGYQPQHF | TRBJ1-5 | NA | TRBV7-9 | once
TGTGCCAGCAGCGCCCTCGGGACAGGGAGTTGGGGCTACACCTTC | CASSALGTGSWGYTF | TRBJ1-2 | TRBD1 | TRBV9 | NA
TGTGCCAGCAGTGAGCCCGGGACTAGCGTCGGGTTAGATACGCAGTATTTT | CASSEPGTSVGLDTQYF | TRBJ2-3 | TRBD2 | TRBV6-1 | NA
TGTGCCAGCAGTAGGACAGGGGGCGAAGGGTCCGGGGAGCTGTTTTTT | CASSRTGGEGSGELFF | TRBJ2-2 | TRBD1 | TRBV2 | NA
TGTGCCAGCAAGGGGGGCTCCTATAATTCACCCCTCCACTTT | CASKGGSYNSPLHF | TRBJ1-6 | NA | TRBV6-5 | NA
TGTGCCAGCACCCCTCCCCGAAACTATGGCTACACCTTC | CASTPPRNYGYTF | TRBJ1-2 | NA | TRBV28 | NA
TGTGCCAGCAGCCAAGATCTTGGGGGACAGGGTGGAAACACCATATATTTT | CASSQDLGGQGGNTIYF | TRBJ1-3 | TRBD1 | TRBV4-2 | NA
TGTGCCAGAGTACGGACAGACAAAGATCAGCCCCAGCATTTT | CARVRTDKDQPQHF | TRBJ1-5 | NA | TRBV4-2 | NA
TGTGCCACCAAGACAGGGGATAGCAATCAGCCCCAGCATTTT | CATKTGDSNQPQHF | TRBJ1-5 | TRBD1 | TRBV2 | once
TGTGCAATCACAGGGGGCCGGGATGAAAAACTGTTTTTT | CAITGGRDEKLFF | TRBJ1-4 | TRBD1 | TRBV10-3 | NA
TGTGCCAGCATATCCTCCTGGGGGGCTGGTGGCTACACCTTC | CASISSWGAGGYTF | TRBJ1-2 | NA | TRBV27 | NA